The present TCR beta chain was sequenced within a study of cytomegalovirus exposure and HLA in healthy donors. V lost 4 bases and J lost 0; bases outside the gene matches: 3. CDR3 length equals 15 residues. Germline loops: CDR1 MNHNS, CDR2 SASEGT. This clone occurred a few times. The primer mix had 60 Vbeta and 13 Jbeta primers. Profiled with immunoSEQ multiplex PCR; TCRdb holds only in-frame clones, not every one. Among more than 85,000 clones, about two thirds were seen once, and the ten largest hold about 5.7%. The sequenced sample consisted of PBMCs. This clonotype was sampled from a woman between 65 and 79 years old in good health and CMV-seropositive. The gene calls are TRBV6-1 and TRBJ1-5, with 7 bases fitting TRBD1. Here the CDR3 DNA reads TGTGCCAGCAGTGCCCACAGGGGTAGCAATCAGCCCCAGCATTTT. This sequence encodes CASSAHRGSNQPQHF.